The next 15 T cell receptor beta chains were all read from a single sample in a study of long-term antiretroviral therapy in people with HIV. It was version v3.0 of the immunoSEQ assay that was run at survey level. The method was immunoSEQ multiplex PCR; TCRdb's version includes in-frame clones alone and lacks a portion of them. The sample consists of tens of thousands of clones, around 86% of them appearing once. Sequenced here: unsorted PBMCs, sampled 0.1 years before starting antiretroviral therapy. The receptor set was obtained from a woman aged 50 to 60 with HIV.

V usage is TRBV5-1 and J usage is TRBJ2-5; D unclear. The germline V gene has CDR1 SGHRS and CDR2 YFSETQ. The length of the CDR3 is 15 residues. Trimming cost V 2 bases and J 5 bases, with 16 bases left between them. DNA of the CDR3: TGCGCCAGCAGCTTCTCAAACGGCCAGAGGGAGACCCAGTACTTC. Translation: CASSFSNGQRETQYF.

In nucleotides, the CDR3 is TGCAGCGTTGAAGATCCGGCAGGGGCCACAGATACGCAGTATTTT. As protein: CSVEDPAGATDTQYF. The J gene is TRBJ2-3, the V gene TRBV29-1, with D possibly matching TRBD1 (6 bases). The CDR3 length is 15 residues. CDR1 SQVTM and CDR2 ANQGSEA come from the germline V gene. The germline V and J ends were trimmed by 0 bases and 2 bases, with 12 bases remaining between them.

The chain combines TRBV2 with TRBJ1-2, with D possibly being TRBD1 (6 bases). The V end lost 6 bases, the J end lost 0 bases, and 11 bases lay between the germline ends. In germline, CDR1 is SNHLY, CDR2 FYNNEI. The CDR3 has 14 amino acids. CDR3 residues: CASSPDRTNYGYTF. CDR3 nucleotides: TGTGCCAGCAGCCCCGACAGGACTAACTATGGCTACACCTTC.

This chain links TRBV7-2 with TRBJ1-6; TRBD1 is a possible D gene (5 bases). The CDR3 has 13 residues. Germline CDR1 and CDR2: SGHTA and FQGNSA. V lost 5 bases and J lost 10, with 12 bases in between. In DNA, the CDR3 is TGTGCCAGCAGCCTGGGGGGGACGTCACCCCTCCACTTT. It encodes CASSLGGTSPLHF.

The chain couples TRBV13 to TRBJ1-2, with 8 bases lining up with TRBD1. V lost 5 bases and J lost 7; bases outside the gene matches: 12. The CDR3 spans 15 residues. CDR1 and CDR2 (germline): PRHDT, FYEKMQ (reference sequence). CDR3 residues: CASSRRTGQIGGYTF. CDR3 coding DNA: TGTGCCAGCAGCCGCCGGACAGGGCAGATCGGTGGCTACACCTTC.

CDR3 region: CASSPLPGVSYEQYF. As DNA, the CDR3 is TGTGCCAGCAGTCCCCTTCCGGGAGTCAGCTACGAGCAGTACTTC. The chain uses TRBV6-5 and TRBJ2-7; D is perhaps TRBD2 (6 bases). Deletions cut 5 bases from V and 3 bases from J, with 17 bases between. CDR3 length: 15 amino acids. The germline gives CDR1 MNHEY, CDR2 SVGAGI.

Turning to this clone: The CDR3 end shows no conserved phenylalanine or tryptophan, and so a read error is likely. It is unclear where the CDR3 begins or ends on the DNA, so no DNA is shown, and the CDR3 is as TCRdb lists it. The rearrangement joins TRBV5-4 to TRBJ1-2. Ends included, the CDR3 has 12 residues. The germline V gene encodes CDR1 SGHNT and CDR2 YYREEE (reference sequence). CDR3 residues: CASSLRGTGPLY.

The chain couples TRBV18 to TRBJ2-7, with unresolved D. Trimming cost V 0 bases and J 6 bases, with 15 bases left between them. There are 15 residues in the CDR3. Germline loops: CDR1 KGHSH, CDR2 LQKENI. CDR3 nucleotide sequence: TGTGCCAGCTCACCACCGGGTAGTCAGAAACTCGAGCAGTACTTC. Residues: CASSPPGSQKLEQYF.

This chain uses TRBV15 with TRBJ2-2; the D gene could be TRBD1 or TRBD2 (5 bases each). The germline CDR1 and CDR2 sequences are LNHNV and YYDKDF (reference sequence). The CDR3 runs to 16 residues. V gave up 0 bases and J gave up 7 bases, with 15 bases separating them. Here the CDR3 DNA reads TGTGCCACCAGCAGAGATTTGGGGGAATTTGGCGGGGAGCTGTTTTTT. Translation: CATSRDLGEFGGELFF.

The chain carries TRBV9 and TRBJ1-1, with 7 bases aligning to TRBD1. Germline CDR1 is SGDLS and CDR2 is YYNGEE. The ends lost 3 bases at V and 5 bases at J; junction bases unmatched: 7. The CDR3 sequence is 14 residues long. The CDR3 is CASSATGVGTEAFF. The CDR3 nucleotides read TGTGCCAGCAGCGCAACAGGGGTGGGGACTGAAGCTTTCTTT.

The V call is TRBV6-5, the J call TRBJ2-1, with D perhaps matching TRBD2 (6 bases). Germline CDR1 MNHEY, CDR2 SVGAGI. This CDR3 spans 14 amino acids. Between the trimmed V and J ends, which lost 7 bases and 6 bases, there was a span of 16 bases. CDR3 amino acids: CASTVAGPFNEQFF. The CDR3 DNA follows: TGTGCCAGCACCGTGGCGGGGCCGTTCAATGAGCAGTTCTTC.

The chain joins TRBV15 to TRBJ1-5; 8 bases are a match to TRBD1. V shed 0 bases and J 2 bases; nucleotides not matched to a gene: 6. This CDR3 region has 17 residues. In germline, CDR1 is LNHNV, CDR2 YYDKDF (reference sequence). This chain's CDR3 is CATSRDPPTGGNQPQHF. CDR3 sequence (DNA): TGTGCCACCAGCAGAGATCCCCCGACAGGGGGCAATCAGCCCCAGCATTTT.

The DNA for the CDR3 is TGTGCCAGCATTAGACAGACCAAAAACATTCAGTACTTC. It codes for CASIRQTKNIQYF. The chain has TRBV7-2 and TRBJ2-4; possible D gene TRBD1, 5 bases. The germline V gene encodes CDR1 SGHTA and CDR2 FQGNSA. V lost 7 bases, J lost 2 bases, and 9 bases lay in between. The CDR3 contains 13 residues.

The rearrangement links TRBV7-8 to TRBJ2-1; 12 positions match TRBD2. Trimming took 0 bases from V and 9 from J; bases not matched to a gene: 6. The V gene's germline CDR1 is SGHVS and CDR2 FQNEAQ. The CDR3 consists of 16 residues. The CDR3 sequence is CASSLALAGGPGEQFF. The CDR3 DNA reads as TGTGCCAGCAGCTTAGCGCTAGCGGGGGGGCCGGGTGAGCAGTTCTTC.

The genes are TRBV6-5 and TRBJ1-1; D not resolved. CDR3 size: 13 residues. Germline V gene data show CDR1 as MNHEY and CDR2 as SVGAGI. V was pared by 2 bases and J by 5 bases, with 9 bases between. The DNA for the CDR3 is TGTGCCAGCAGTTACGAGGCCTGGACTGAAGCTTTCTTT. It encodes CASSYEAWTEAFF.